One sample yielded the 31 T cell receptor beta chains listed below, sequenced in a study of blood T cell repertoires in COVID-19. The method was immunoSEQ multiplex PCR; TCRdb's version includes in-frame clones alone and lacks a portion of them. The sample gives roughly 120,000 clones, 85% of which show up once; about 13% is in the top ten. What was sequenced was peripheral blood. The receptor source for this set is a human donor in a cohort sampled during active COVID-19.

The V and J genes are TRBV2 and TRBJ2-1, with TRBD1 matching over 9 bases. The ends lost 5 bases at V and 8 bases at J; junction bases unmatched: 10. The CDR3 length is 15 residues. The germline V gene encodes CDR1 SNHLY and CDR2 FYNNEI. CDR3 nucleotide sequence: TGTGCCAGCAGTAATGACAGGGGGTTACAAGATGAGCAGTTCTTC. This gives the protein CASSNDRGLQDEQFF. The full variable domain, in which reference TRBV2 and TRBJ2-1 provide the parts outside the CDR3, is EPEVTQTPSHQVTQMGQEVILRCVPISNHLYFYWYRQILGQKVEFLVSFYNNEISEKSEIFDDQFSVERPDGSNFTLKIRSTKLEDSAMYFCASSNDRGLQDEQFFGPGTRLTVL.

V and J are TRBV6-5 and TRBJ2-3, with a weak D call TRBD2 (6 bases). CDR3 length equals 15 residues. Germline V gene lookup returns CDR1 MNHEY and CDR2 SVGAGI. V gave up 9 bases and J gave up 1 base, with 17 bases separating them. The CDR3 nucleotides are TGTGCCAGTGGCCTTCGGGGAGGAGGCACAGATACGCAGTATTTT. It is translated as CASGLRGGGTDTQYF.

The CDR3 loop reads CASSYSAGNQPQHF. The CDR3 DNA reads as TGTGCCAGCAGTTACTCGGCAGGTAATCAGCCCCAGCATTTT. This sequence joins TRBV6-5 and TRBJ1-5; D is unclear. Germline V gene data show CDR1 as MNHEY and CDR2 as SVGAGI. Trimming left V 0 bases short and J 4 bases short, with 7 bases between. The length of the CDR3 is 14 residues.

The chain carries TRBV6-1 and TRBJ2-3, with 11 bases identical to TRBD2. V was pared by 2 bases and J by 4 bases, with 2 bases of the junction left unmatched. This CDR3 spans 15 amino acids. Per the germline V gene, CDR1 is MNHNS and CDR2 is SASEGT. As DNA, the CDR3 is TGTGCCAGCAGTGAAACTAGCGGGGGAGCAGATACGCAGTATTTT. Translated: CASSETSGGADTQYF.

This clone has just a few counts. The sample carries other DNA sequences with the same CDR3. The CDR3 sequence: CASSQGHTNQPQHF. In nucleotides, the CDR3 is TGTGCCAGCAGCCAAGGGCACACCAATCAGCCCCAGCATTTT. The chain couples TRBV3-1 (or the pseudogene TRBV3-2) to TRBJ1-5, with D uncertain. V dropped 1 base and J dropped 3 bases, with 7 bases sitting between them. Germline V gene sequence: CDR1 LGHDT, CDR2 YNNKEL (reference sequence). This CDR3 is 14 amino acids long.

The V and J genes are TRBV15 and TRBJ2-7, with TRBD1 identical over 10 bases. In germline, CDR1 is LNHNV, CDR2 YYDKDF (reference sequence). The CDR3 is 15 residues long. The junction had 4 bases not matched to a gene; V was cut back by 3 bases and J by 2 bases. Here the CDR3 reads CATSSGTGVTYEQYF. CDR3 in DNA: TGTGCCACCAGCAGTGGGACAGGGGTTACCTACGAGCAGTACTTC.

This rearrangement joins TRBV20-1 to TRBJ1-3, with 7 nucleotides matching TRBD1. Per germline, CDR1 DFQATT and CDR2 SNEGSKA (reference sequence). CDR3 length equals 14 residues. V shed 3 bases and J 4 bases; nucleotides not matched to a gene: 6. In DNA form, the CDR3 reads TGCAGTGCTAGTGGCCCAGGGGGAGGAAACACCATATATTTT. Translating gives CSASGPGGGNTIYF.

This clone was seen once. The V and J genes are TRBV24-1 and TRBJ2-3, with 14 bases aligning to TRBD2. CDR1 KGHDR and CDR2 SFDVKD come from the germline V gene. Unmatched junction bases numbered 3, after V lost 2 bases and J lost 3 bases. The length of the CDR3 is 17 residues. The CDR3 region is CATSDSGLAGVTDTQYF. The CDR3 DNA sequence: TGTGCCACCAGTGATTCGGGACTAGCGGGGGTGACAGATACGCAGTATTTT.

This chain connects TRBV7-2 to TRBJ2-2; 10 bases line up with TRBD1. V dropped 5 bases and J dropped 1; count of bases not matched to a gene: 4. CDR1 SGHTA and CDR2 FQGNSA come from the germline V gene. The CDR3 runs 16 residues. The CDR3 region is CASSRRTGGNTGELFF. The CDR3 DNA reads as TGTGCCAGCAGCCGGAGGACAGGGGGGAACACCGGGGAGCTGTTTTTT.

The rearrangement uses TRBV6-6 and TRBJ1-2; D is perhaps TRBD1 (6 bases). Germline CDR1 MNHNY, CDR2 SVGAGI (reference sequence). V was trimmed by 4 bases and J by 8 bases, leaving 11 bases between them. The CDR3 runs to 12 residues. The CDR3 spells CASSLSGTGYTF. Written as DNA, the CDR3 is TGTGCCAGCAGTTTATCAGGGACAGGCTACACCTTC.

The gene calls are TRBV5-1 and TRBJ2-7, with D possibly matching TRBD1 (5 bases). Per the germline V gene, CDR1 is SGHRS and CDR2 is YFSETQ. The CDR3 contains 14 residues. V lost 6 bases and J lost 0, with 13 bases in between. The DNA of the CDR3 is TGCGCCAGCACTCAGGGTGGAAGCTCCTACGAGCAGTACTTC. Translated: CASTQGGSSYEQYF.

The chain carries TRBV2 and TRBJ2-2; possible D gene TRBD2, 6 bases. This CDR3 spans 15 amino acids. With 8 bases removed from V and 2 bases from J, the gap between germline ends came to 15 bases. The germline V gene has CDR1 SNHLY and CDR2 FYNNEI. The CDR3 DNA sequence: TGTGCCAGCGGAAACCGGGACTCCAACACCGGGGAGCTGTTTTTT. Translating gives CASGNRDSNTGELFF.

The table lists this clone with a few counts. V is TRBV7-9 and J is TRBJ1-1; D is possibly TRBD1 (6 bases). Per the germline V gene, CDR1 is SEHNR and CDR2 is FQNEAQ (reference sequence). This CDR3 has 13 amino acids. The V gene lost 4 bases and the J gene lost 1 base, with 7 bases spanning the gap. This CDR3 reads CASSWTENTEAFF. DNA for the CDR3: TGTGCCAGCAGCTGGACAGAGAACACTGAAGCTTTCTTT.

CDR3: CASSRSGTDYGYTF. The CDR3 DNA is TGTGCCAGCAGCCGATCCGGCACAGACTATGGCTACACCTTC. The chain links TRBV7-9 to TRBJ1-2; D remains ambiguous. Germline loops: CDR1 SEHNR, CDR2 FQNEAQ (reference sequence). The CDR3 contains 14 residues. Trimming removed 5 bases from V and 3 bases from J, with 13 bases in between.

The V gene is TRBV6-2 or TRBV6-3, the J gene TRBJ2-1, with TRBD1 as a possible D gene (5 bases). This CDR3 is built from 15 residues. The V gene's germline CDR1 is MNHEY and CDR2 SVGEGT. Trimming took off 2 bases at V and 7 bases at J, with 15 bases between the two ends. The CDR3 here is CASSYSSRVVNEQFF. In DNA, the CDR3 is TGTGCCAGCAGTTACAGTAGCAGGGTGGTGAATGAGCAGTTCTTC.

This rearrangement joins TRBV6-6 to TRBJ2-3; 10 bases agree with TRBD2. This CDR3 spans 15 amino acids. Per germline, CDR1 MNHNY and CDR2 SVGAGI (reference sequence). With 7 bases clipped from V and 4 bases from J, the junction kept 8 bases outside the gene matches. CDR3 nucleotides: TGTGCCAGCACTCGGACTAGCGGTTTTTCAGATACGCAGTATTTT. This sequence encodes CASTRTSGFSDTQYF.

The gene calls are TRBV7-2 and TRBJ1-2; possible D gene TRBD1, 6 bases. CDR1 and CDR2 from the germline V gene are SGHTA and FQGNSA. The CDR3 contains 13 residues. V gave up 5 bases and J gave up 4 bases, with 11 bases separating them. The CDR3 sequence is CASSPGVPYGYTF. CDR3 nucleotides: TGTGCCAGCAGCCCAGGGGTCCCCTATGGCTACACCTTC.

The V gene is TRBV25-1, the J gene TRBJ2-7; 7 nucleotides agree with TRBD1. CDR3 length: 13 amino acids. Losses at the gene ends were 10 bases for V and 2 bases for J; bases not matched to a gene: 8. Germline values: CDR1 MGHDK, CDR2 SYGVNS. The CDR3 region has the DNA TGTGCCACCTCGGACAGGTTGCCCTACGAGCAGTACTTC. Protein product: CATSDRLPYEQYF.

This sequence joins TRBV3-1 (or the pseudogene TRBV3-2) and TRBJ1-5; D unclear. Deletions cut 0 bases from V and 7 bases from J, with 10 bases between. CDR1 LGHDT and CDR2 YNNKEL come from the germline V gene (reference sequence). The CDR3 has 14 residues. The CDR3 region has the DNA TGTGCCAGCAGCCAAGATATGCGGCGACAGCCCCAGCATTTT. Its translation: CASSQDMRRQPQHF.

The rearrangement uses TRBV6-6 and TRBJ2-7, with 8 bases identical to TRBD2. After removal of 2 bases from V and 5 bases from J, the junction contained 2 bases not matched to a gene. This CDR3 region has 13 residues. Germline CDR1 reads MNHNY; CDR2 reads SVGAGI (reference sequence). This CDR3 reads CASSYLGGDEQYF. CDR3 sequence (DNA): TGTGCCAGCAGTTACCTCGGGGGGGACGAGCAGTACTTC.

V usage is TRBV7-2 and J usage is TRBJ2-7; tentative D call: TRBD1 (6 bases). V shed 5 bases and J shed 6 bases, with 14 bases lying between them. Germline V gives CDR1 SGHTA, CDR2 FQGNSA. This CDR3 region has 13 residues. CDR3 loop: CASSPRGAGEQYF. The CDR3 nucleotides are TGTGCCAGCAGCCCCAGGGGAGCCGGCGAGCAGTACTTC.

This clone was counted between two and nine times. The CDR3 loop is CASSLRGQAQPQHF. The DNA for the CDR3 is TGTGCCAGCAGTCTCCGAGGACAGGCTCAGCCCCAGCATTTT. The rearrangement links TRBV28 to TRBJ1-5, with 7 positions matching TRBD1. The V gene's germline CDR1 is MDHEN and CDR2 SYDVKM. Unmatched junction bases numbered 7, after V lost 5 bases and J lost 6 bases. The CDR3 consists of 14 residues.

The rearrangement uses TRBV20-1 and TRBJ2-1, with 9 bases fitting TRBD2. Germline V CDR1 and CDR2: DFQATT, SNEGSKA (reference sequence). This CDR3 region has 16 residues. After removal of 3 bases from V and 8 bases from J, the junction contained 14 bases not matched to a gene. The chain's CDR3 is CSASWRRGGPWDEQFF. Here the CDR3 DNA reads TGCAGTGCTAGTTGGCGGCGGGGGGGCCCCTGGGATGAGCAGTTCTTC.

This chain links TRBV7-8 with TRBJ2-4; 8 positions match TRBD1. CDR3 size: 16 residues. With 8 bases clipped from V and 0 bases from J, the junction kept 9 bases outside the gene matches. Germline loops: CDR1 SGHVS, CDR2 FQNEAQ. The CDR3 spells CASLPTGAIAKNIQYF. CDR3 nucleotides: TGTGCCAGCCTCCCGACAGGGGCCATAGCCAAAAACATTCAGTACTTC.

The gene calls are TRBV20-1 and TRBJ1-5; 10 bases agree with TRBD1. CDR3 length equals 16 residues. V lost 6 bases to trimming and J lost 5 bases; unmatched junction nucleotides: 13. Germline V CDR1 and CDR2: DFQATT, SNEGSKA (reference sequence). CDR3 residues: CSASGSGQGRHQPQHF. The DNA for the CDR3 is TGCAGTGCCAGTGGGTCGGGACAGGGGCGTCATCAGCCCCAGCATTTT.

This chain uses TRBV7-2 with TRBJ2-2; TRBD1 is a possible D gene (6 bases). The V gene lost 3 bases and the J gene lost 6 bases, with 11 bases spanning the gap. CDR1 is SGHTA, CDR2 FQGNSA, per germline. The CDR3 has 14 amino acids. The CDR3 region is CASSFHGQSGELFF. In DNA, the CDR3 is TGTGCCAGCAGCTTCCACGGACAGTCCGGGGAGCTGTTTTTT.

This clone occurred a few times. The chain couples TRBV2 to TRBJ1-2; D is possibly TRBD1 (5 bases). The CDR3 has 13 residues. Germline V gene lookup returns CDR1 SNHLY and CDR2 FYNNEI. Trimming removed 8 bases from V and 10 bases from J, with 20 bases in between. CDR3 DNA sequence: TGTGCCAGCTCACGGGGAGGGGCTGGAGACTACACCTTC. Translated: CASSRGGAGDYTF.

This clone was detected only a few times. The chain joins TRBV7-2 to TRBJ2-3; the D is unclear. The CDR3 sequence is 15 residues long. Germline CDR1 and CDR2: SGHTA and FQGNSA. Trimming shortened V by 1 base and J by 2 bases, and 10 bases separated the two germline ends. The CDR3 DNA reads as TGTGCCAGCAGCTTAGTGGGCAGCTCCACAGATACGCAGTATTTT. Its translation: CASSLVGSSTDTQYF.

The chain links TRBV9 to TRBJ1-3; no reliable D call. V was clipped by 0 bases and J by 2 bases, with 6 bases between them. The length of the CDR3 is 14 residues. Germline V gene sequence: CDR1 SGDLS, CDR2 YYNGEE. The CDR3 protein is CASSVGDTGNTIYF. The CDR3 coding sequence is TGTGCCAGCAGCGTAGGCGACACTGGAAACACCATATATTTT. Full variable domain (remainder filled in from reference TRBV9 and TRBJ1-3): DSGVTQTPKHLITATGQRVTLRCSPRSGDLSVYWYQQSLDQGLQFLIQYYNGEERAKGNILERFSAQQFPDLHSELNLSSLELGDSALYFCASSVGDTGNTIYFGEGSWLTVV.

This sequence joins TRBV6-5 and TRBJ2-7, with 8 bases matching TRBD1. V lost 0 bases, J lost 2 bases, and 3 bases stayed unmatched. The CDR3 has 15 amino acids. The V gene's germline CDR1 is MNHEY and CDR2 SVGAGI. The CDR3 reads CASSYSETGAYEQYF. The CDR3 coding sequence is TGTGCCAGCAGTTACTCTGAGACAGGGGCCTACGAGCAGTACTTC.

The CDR3 nucleotides read TGCGCCAGCAGTGAGCAAAGACAGGGCTTCGATGGCTACACCTTC. Translation gives CASSEQRQGFDGYTF. V gene TRBV10-2 combines with J gene TRBJ1-2, with 7 positions matching TRBD1. The V and J ends lost 2 bases and 6 bases, in that order; junction bases with no gene match: 9. The V gene's germline CDR1 is WSHSY and CDR2 SAAADI. This CDR3 comprises 15 residues.